The T cell receptor (beta chain) described here comes from a study of cytomegalovirus exposure and HLA in healthy donors. Study-level results: A later analysis showed TCR association rates differing by HLA locus, peaking at DRB1 and lowest at HLA-C.

With 60 Vbeta and 13 Jbeta primers, the PCR was carried out. The data were produced by immunoSEQ multiplex PCR, yet TCRdb's version contains in-frame clones alone and is incomplete. The data show 110,000 to 150,000 clones, over 60% seen once. Comment on this clone: Antigen: not known.

The CDR3 runs to 15 residues. Germline loops: CDR1 SGDLS, CDR2 YYNGEE. The V gene end was trimmed by 4 bases and the J gene end by 3 bases; junction bases not matched to a gene: 4. The sequenced material came from PBMCs. The chain has TRBV9 and TRBJ2-3, with TRBD1 identical over 11 bases. This sequence was found in a female donor in good health and CMV-seronegative. The chain's CDR3 is CASSPWDRGTDTQYF. The CDR3 nucleotides read TGTGCCAGCAGCCCATGGGACAGGGGGACAGATACGCAGTATTTT.